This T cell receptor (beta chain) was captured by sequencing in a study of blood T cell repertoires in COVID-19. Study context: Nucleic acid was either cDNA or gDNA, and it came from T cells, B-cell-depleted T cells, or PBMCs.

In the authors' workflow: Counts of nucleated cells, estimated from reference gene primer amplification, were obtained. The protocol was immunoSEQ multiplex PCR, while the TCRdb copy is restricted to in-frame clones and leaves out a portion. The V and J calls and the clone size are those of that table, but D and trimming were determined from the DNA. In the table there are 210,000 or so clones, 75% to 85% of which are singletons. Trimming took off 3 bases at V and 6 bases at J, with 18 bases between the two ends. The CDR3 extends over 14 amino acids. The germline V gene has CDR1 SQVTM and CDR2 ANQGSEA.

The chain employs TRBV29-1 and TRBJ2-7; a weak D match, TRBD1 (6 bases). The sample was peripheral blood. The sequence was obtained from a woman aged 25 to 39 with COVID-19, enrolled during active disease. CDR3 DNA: TGCAGCGTTGAGGTAGCAGGAATCAGGGGCGAGCAGTACTTC. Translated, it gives CSVEVAGIRGEQYF.